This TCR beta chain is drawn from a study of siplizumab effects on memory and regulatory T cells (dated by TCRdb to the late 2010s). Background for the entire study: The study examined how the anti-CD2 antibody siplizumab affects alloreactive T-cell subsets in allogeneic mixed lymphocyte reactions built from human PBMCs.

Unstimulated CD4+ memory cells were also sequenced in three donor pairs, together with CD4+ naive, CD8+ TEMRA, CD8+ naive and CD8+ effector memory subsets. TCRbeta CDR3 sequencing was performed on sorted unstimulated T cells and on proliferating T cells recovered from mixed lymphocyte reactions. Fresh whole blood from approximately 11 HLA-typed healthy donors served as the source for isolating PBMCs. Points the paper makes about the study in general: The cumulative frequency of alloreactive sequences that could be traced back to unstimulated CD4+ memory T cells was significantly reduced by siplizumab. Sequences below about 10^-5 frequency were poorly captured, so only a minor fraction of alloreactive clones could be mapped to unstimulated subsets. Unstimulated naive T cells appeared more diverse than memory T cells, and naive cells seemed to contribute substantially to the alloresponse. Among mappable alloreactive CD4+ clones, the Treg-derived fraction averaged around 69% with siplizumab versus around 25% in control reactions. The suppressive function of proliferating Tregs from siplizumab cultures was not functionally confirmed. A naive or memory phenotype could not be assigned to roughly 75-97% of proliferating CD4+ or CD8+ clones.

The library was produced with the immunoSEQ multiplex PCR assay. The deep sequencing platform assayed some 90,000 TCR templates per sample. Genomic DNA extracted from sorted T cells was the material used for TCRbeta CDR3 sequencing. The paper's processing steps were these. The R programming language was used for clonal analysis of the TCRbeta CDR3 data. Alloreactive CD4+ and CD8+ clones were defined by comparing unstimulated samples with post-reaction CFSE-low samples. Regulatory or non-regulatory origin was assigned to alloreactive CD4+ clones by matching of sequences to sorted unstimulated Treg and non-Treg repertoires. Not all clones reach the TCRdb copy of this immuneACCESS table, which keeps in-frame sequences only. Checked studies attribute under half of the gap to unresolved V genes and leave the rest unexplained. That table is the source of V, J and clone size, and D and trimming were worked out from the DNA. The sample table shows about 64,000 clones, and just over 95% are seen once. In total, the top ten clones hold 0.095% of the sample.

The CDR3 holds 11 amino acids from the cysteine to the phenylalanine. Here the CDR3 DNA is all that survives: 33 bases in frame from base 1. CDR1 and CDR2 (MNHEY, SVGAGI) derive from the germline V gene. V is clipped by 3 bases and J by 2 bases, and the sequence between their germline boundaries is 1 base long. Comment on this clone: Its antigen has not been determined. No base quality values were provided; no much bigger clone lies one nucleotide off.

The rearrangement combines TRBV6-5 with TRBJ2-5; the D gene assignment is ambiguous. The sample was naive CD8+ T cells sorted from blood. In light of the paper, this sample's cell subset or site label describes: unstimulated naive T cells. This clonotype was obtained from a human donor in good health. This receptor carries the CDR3 CASSYQETQYF. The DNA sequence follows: TGTGCCAGCAGTTATCAAGAGACCCAGTACTTC.